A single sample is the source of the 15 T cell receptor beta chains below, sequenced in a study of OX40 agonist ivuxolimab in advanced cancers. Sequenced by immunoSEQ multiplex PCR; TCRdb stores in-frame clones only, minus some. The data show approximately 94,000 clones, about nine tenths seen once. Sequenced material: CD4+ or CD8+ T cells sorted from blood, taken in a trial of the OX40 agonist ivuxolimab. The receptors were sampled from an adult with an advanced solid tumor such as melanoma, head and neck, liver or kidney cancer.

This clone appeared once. CDR3 DNA sequence: TGCGCCAGCAGCTTGGATCCGGGTCGAGAGACCCAGTACTTC. Residues: CASSLDPGRETQYF. V is TRBV5-1 and J is TRBJ2-5; D ambiguous. The length of the CDR3 is 14 residues. V lost 0 bases and J 4 bases, leaving 10 bases between the germline ends. CDR1 and CDR2 from the germline V gene are SGHRS and YFSETQ.

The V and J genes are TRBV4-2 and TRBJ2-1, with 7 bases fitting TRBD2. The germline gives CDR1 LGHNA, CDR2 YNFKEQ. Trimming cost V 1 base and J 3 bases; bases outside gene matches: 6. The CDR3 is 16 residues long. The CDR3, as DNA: TGTGCCAGCAGCCAAGTAGGAGCGGGGAACTACAATGAGCAGTTCTTC. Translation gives CASSQVGAGNYNEQFF.

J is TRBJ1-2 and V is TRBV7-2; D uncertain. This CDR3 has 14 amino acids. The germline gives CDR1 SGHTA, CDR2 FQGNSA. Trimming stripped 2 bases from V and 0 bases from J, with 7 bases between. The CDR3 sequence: CASSLNPANYGYTF. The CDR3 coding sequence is TGTGCCAGCAGCTTAAACCCAGCTAACTATGGCTACACCTTC.

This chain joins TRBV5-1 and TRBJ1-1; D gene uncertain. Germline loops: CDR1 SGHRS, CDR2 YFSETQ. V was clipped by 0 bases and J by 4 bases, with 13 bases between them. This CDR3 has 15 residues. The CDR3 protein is CASSLADREGTEAFF. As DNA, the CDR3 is TGCGCCAGCAGCTTGGCCGATAGGGAGGGCACTGAAGCTTTCTTT.

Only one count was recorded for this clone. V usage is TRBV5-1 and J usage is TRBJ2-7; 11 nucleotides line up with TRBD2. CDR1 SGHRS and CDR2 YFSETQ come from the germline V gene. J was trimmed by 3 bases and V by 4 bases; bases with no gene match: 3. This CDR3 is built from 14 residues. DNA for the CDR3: TGCGCCAGCAGCATACTAGCGGGAGACTACGAGCAGTACTTC. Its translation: CASSILAGDYEQYF.

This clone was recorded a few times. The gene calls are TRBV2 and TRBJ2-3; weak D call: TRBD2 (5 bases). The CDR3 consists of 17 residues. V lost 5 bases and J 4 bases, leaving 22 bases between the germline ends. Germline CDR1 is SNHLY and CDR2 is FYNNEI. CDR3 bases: TGTGCCAGCAGTCCGGTTCTAGCCGGACGTGGGTCAGATACGCAGTATTTT. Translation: CASSPVLAGRGSDTQYF.

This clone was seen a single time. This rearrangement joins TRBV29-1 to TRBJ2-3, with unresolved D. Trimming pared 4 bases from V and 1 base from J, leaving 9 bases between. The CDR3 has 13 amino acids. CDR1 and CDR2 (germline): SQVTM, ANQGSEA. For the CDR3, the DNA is TGCAGCGTTGTGGCTGACGGCACAGATACGCAGTATTTT. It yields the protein CSVVADGTDTQYF.

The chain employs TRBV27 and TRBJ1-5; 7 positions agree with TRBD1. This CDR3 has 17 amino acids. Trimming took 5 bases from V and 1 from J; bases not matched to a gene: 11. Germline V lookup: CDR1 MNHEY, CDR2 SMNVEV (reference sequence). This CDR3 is CASSATGRRISNQPQHF. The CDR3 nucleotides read TGTGCCAGCAGTGCGACAGGGAGGAGAATAAGCAATCAGCCCCAGCATTTT.

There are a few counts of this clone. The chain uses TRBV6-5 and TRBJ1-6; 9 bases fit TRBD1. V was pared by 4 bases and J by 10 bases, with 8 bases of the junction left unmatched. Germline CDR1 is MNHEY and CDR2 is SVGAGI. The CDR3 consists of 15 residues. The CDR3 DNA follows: TGTGCCAGCAGTTCTCCACGACAGGGGGGATCACCCCTCCACTTT. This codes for CASSSPRQGGSPLHF.

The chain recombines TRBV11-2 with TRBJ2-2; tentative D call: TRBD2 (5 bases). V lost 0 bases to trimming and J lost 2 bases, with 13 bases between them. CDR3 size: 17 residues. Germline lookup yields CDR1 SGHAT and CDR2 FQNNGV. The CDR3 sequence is CASSLDPRLLNTGELFF. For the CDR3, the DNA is TGTGCCAGCAGCTTAGATCCCCGACTACTAAACACCGGGGAGCTGTTTTTT.

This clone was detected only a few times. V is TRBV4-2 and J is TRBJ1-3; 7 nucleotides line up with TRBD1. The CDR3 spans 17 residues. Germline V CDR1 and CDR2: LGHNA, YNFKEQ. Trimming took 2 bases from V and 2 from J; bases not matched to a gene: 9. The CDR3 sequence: CASSQLGTALTGNTIYF. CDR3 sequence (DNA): TGTGCCAGCAGCCAACTTGGGACAGCCCTGACTGGAAACACCATATATTTT.

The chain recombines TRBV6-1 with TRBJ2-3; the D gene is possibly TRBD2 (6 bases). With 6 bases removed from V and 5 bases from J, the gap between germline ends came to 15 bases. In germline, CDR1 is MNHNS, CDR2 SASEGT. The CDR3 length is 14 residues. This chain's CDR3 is CASRKTLARDTQYF. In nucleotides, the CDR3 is TGTGCCAGCAGGAAAACCCTAGCGCGAGATACGCAGTATTTT.

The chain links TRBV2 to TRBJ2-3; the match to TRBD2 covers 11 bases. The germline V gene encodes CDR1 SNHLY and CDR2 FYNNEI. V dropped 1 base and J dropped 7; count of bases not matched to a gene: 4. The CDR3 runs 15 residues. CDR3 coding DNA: TGTGCCAGCAGTGAAGTAGCGGGGGGGCCCCATACGCAGTATTTT. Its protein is CASSEVAGGPHTQYF.

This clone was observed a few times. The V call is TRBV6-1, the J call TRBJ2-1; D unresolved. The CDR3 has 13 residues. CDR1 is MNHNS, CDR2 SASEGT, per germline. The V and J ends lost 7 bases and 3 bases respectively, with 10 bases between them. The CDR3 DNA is TGTGCCAGCAAGGGCACCAACTACAATGAGCAGTTCTTC. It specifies CASKGTNYNEQFF.

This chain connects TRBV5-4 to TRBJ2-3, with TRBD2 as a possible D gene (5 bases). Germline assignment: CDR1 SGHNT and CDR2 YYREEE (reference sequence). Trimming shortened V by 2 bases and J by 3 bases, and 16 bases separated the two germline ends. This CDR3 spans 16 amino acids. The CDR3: CASSFKSGLGTDTQYF. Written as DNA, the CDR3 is TGTGCCAGCAGCTTTAAGAGCGGATTGGGTACAGATACGCAGTATTTT. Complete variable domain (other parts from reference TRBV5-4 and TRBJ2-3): ETGVTQSPTHLIKTRGQQVTLRCSSQSGHNTVSWYQQALGQGPQFIFQYYREEENGRGNFPPRFSGLQFPNYSSELNVNALELDDSALYLCASSFKSGLGTDTQYFGPGTRLTVL.